This T cell receptor beta chain is from a study of blood T cell repertoires in COVID-19. In the study overall: Sources were T cells, B-cell-depleted T cells, or PBMCs; the material itself was cDNA or gDNA.

Everyone who took part was roughly 18 to 89 years old, and they came from 20 to 25 US areas. Authors' data handling: Cell counts per sample came from amplifying reference gene primers. The method was immunoSEQ multiplex PCR; TCRdb's version includes in-frame clones alone and lacks a portion of them. The V and J calls and clone size come from that table; D and trimming were worked out from the DNA. The sample has some 190,000 clones, 89% seen once. With 4 bases clipped from V and 7 bases from J, the junction kept 14 bases outside the gene matches. The CDR3 consists of 19 residues. In germline, CDR1 is SGHTA, CDR2 FQGNSA.

The chain is built from TRBV7-2 and TRBJ2-2; TRBD2 aligns across 14 bases. Sequencing was performed on PBMCs or T cells enriched from blood (not recorded which). The clonotype comes from a woman in her thirties or forties with acute COVID-19. CDR3: CASSSAEAPGLAGVGELFF. The CDR3 coding sequence is TGTGCCAGCAGCTCGGCTGAGGCCCCGGGACTAGCGGGAGTCGGGGAGCTGTTTTTT.